This T cell receptor beta chain came from a study of blood T cell repertoires in COVID-19. Across the study: Samples representing acute and convalescent COVID-19 were sourced from the United States, Italy and Spain.

The ends were cut back, 1 base at V and 0 bases at J, with 9 bases in the middle. This CDR3 is built from 15 residues. The germline CDR1 and CDR2 sequences are MGHRA and YSYEKL. Per the study methods: From reference gene primer amplification, estimates of nucleated cell counts were derived. TCRdb keeps only in-frame clones here, not all; method: immunoSEQ multiplex PCR. V and J calls plus clone size are reproduced from that table; the DNA served to infer D and trimming. The repertoire holds approximately 140,000 clones, about four fifths seen once, with more than 7% in the top ten. This clone was detected a few times.

V and J are TRBV4-1 and TRBJ1-2; D is unresolved. The clonotype comes from a human donor with acute or convalescent COVID-19. The donor label of this sample is uncertain. The material sequenced was peripheral blood. CDR3 protein: CASSQGETSNYGYTF. The CDR3 DNA reads TGCGCCAGCAGCCAAGGGGAGACGTCTAACTATGGCTACACCTTC.